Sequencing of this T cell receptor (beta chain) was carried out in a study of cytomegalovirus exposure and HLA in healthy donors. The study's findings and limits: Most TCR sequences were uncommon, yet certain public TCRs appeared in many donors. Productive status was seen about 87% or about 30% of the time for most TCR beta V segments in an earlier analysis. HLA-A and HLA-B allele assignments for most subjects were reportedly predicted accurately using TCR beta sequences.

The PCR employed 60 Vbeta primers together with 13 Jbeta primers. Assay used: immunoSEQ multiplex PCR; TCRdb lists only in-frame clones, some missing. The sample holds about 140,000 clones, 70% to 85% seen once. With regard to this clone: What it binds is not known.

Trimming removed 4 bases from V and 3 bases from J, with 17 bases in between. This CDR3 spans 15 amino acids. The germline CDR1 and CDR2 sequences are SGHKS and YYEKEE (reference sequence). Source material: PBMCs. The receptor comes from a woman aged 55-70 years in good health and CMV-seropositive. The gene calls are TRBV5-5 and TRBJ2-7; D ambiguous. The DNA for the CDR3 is TGTGCCAGCAGCCCTAATTTAGCCGTCATCTACGAGCAGTACTTC. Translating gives CASSPNLAVIYEQYF.